The present entry profiles one T cell receptor beta chain with its context. A single count supports this clone. Its recognized antigen is unknown. Per-nucleotide qualities are absent, and no much larger clonotype sits a single base away. The cohort comprised fewer than 750 healthy bone marrow donors. Cohort members were all nominally healthy when sampled, although unrecorded immune exposures were likely present. The donor was CMV seropositive and belonged to the group of around 300 seropositive cohort members. A peripheral blood sample was collected from each donor, and TCR beta sequencing was performed on peripheral blood mononuclear cells. The Qiagen DNeasy Blood Extraction Kit was used to extract genomic DNA from the blood cell samples. Library generation was performed with the immunoSEQ multiplex PCR assay. For the multiplex PCR, a mixture combining 60 forward primers for TCR Vbeta segments and 13 reverse primers for TCR Jbeta segments was used. The CDR3 region of rearranged TCR beta genes was amplified from genomic DNA by a multiplex PCR assay. The Illumina HiSeq System was used to sequence the amplified TCR beta libraries as 87-base-pair reads. Under the source paper's analysis protocol: In a later analysis, tens of millions of unique TCR beta chains were counted across the roughly 670 repertoires, and around 10 million of these chains were shared by at least two donors. Raw reads were error-corrected and collapsed into unique sequences with a nearest-neighbor algorithm that merged closely related sequences to remove PCR and sequencing errors. V, D and J gene segments were assigned by aligning CDR3 sequences to IMGT reference sequences. For a sequence to be retained, a match of at least six nucleotides was required to both a V gene segment and a J gene segment. Rearrangements were called productive when the CDR3 lacked stop codons and stayed in frame with V and J; all others were non-productive. Following IMGT convention, CDR3 was defined as the stretch from the second conserved V-encoded cysteine up to the conserved J-encoded phenylalanine. The earlier analysis of about 640 of the donors excluded any sequence lacking an unambiguous match to a single V gene segment. In an earlier analysis of approximately 550 of the donors, V segments were called functional above 56.7% productive rearrangements and were called segregating when the between-donor standard deviation exceeded 5%. A statistical classification framework was built to diagnose cytomegalovirus status from the catalog of TCR beta chain sequences. In a later analysis, TCR nucleotide sequences were compared against IMGT/GENE-DB human TR gene sequences so that V and J genes could be assigned. The TCRdist pipeline was used in a later analysis to assign CDR3 sequences and most-parsimonious VDJ recombination scenarios. In a later analysis, each TCR beta chain was defined by its CDR3 amino acid sequence together with its V-gene family, and reads without a unique V-gene family were excluded. To address suspected cross-contamination and a sequencing artifact, a later analysis removed a few hundred highly shared, low-generation-probability nucleotide sequences. In a later analysis, a clonal expansion index was calculated for each public chain from normalized within-repertoire ranks of inferred template counts. In a later analysis, generation probabilities were computed with a VDJ recombination model fitted to out-of-frame rearrangements, and the resulting probabilities were checked against IGoR. In a later analysis, TCR-TCR, TCR-HLA and TCR-CMV co-occurrence was scored with hypergeometric tests, and a repertoire-size bias correction was applied to TCR pairs. A later analysis estimated false discovery rates by permuting HLA or CMV assignments 20 times. In a later analysis, co-occurring TCRs were grouped using DBSCAN, and TCRdist sequence similarity was added for clustering within HLA-allele-positive subsets. Repertoires with fewer than 30,000 or more than 120,000 public chains, plus five repertoires with anomalous nucleotide sharing, were excluded from co-occurrence clustering. TCRdb carries this immuneACCESS record with in-frame sequences only. Its versions omit some clonotypes, under half of them owing to an unresolved V gene in the studies checked, with the rest unexplained. V, J and clone size are taken as reported in that table, and D and trimming were inferred from the DNA itself. The sample table shows 170,000 or so clones, and about 80% are seen once. In total, the top ten clones hold approximately 1.3% of the sample.

From the cysteine through the phenylalanine, the CDR3 covers 14 amino acids. Kept here is only the CDR3 DNA, which spans 42 bases and is read in frame from base 1. As encoded in the germline V gene (reference sequence), CDR1 is SGHAT while CDR2 is FQDESV. The trim is 4 bases for V and 2 bases for J, with a gap of 12 bases between the germline ends. This sample stems from a study of cytomegalovirus exposure and HLA in healthy donors (TCRdb year 2017). Study-level background: In an earlier analysis of fewer than 750 of the donors, 250 to 300 Gb of sequence data and approximately 100 million unique TCR beta sequences from about 179 million T cells were reported. Roughly 300 gigabases of sequencing data and tens of millions of unique TCR sequences were included in an early release covering 500 to 750 HLA-typed donors. Of the roughly 420 genotyped donors, roughly 76% were placed in the genetic ancestry cluster associated with self-reported Caucasian donors. The study aimed to test whether signatures of past pathogen exposure could be identified by cataloging public T cell receptors. Using immunosequencing, the study profiled T cell repertoires from approximately 700 subjects and related those repertoires to cytomegalovirus serostatus. A separate validation cohort of 100 to 150 different subjects was used in addition to the roughly 720-subject first cohort. To predict cytomegalovirus infection status, the study brought together high-throughput TCR immunosequencing, statistical association of individual TCRs with disease status, and machine learning. A later analysis re-examined previously published TCR beta repertoires from roughly 650 donors and added high-resolution HLA genotyping to investigate patterns of TCR occurrence. The later analysis used no new phenotypic data to find candidate immune exposures, relying instead on TCR beta sequences and their occurrence across donors. In an earlier analysis of roughly 600 of the donors, high-throughput TCR beta sequencing was used to judge whether each TCR beta V gene segment behaved as functional or pseudogenic. Alongside the repertoire data, information on donor age, sex, ethnicity and CMV serostatus was compiled. A later genetic analysis used genome-wide SNP genotypes for about three fifths of the 666 donors, treating that subset as a discovery cohort. All discovery cohort repertoires had been generated on a single sequencing platform. HLA typing included class I and class II loci at four-digit resolution. Typing coverage varied by locus: roughly 629-640 donors for A, B, C, DRB1 and DQB1; about 520 for DQA1; more than 600 for DPA1; roughly 450 for DPB1. Several DR-DQ haplotypes were handled as single units for association and clustering because linkage in the cohort was strong. On average, roughly 240,000 unique TCR beta nucleotide sequences were sequenced per donor among 398 genotyped donors of the cohort, with roughly 18% of those sequences being non-productive.

The research as a whole found: In a later genetic analysis, a missense DCLRE1C variant was associated with V-gene and J-gene trimming of TCR beta chains, and the association was replicated in an independent cohort. In vitro tests confirmed that three of the cytomegalovirus-associated TCR beta chains recognize cytomegalovirus antigens. Linkage disequilibrium might explain the correlated functional status among segregating V segments, but an unknown experimental factor could not be excluded. In a later analysis, HLA-associated TCR beta chains were found to be more clonally expanded and to have lower generation probabilities than equally common non-associated chains. Because counts were too low, some 17 rarely observed V segments, including chromosome 9 orphons, were left out of the earlier analysis of several hundred of the donors. CMV serostatus was the only immune exposure information available for the cohort. The presence/absence analyses assumed that sequencing depth was roughly uniform across donors, and that assumption may not be true. Strong co-occurrence of HLA alleles, especially DR and DQ, made assigning TCR associations to individual alleles difficult. Most TCR sequences were seen in very few donors, while some public TCRs were found in many individuals. A later genetic analysis reported fewer N-insertions in productive TCRs among donors in an Asian-associated ancestry cluster than the roughly 650-donor mean. A later analysis associated 16,951 TCR beta sequences with specific HLA alleles at a false discovery rate of 0.05. Some IMGT-functional V segments, including TRBV6-2 and TRBV6-3, could not be told apart with the 87-base-pair reads, so those segments were excluded. A cluster of highly shared sequence variants was judged likely to be a technical artifact of the sequencing pipeline. The classifier was reported to diagnose cytomegalovirus status with high specificity and sensitivity in both the original cohort and the validation cohort. Because some donors lacked HLA typing at each locus, the association tests relied only on the typed subset. In an earlier analysis of about 600 of the donors, most TCR beta V segments appeared in productive rearrangements about 87% or about 30% of the time, broadly matching IMGT annotations. This cohort had only TCR beta chains sequenced, and the lack of alpha or paired-chain data limited which features could be detected. It was suggested by the authors that the approach could potentially be generalized to other disease states and immunological phenotypes. According to a later analysis, most CMV-associated TCR beta chains appeared to be HLA-restricted, and the HLA associations seemed to be driven largely by CMV exposure. In the study, approximately 160 TCR beta chains were listed as associated with cytomegalovirus. A further reported finding was that TCR beta sequences accurately predicted the HLA-A and HLA-B alleles for most subjects in the first cohort. In a later analysis, TCR association rates were found to vary across HLA loci, with the most associated TCRs seen for DRB1 alleles and the fewest for HLA-C alleles. Several of the top co-occurrence clusters appeared to be linked to parvovirus B19, influenza, CMV and Epstein-Barr virus, according to a later analysis.

The chain joins TRBV11-1 to TRBJ2-7; the D gene lacks a confident call. The clonotype originates from a woman in her twenties or thirties in good health and CMV-seropositive. The sequenced material came from PBMCs. The DNA is TGTGCCAGCAGCTCACTCCAACAGACCTACGAGCAGTACTTC. Its translation is CASSSLQQTYEQYF.